The rows below give T cell receptor beta chains drawn from one sample of a study of blood T cell repertoires in COVID-19. Sequenced by immunoSEQ multiplex PCR; TCRdb stores in-frame clones only, minus some. The data hold 95,000 to 110,000 clones, with roughly 80% observed a single time. The sequenced sample was peripheral blood. The source is a man in his fifties or sixties with acute or convalescent COVID-19. CDR3s include the opening cysteine and the closing phenylalanine or tryptophan. D genes are given only for firm matches. Some rows mark clone size as missing; the rest say once, few, many or name a class of expanded clone.

CDR3 DNA	CDR3 protein	D gene	V gene	J gene	clone size
TGCAGCGTGGCCCGGGAGTCCGATGAGCAGTTCTTC	CSVARESDEQFF	-	TRBV29-1	TRBJ2-1	-
TGTGCCAGCTCAAGTACGACCGGGACAGTGAACACTGAAGCTTTCTTT	CASSSTTGTVNTEAFF	TRBD1	TRBV18	TRBJ1-1	-
TGTGCCAGCAGCCAACAGGGTGTCGGAGAGACCCAGTACTTC	CASSQQGVGETQYF	-	TRBV6-5	TRBJ2-5	once
TGCAGTGCTAGAGCGGTCAATGAGCAGTTCTTC	CSARAVNEQFF	-	TRBV20-1	TRBJ2-1	-
TGTGCCAGCAGCCTAGCGGGGGAAAATGAAGCTTTCTTT	CASSLAGENEAFF	-	TRBV13	TRBJ1-1	-
TGTGCCAGCAGCTTAGTTAGGGGGCGGGTGACTGAAGCTTTCTTT	CASSLVRGRVTEAFF	TRBD1	TRBV7-2	TRBJ1-1	-
TGTGCCAGCAGTTACCCACAGGGGGAGCAGTTCTTC	CASSYPQGEQFF	TRBD1	TRBV6-5	TRBJ2-1	-
TGTGCCAGCAGTCCGGGTTGGCCCCAGCATTTT	CASSPGWPQHF	-	TRBV6-5	TRBJ1-5	-
TGTGCCACCAGCAGCAGACTAGCGGGCGGGCGAGACGAGCAGTACTTC	CATSSRLAGGRDEQYF	TRBD2	TRBV15	TRBJ2-7	-
TGTGCCACTGCCCTTCGGGAGTACACAGATACGCAGTATTTT	CATALREYTDTQYF	-	TRBV6-5	TRBJ2-3	-
TGTGCCAGCAGCGGGGGCGGGGGTCAGCCCCAGCATTTT	CASSGGGGQPQHF	-	TRBV5-6	TRBJ1-5	-
TGCGCCAGCAGCTTCGGGACAGAGCCGAACACTGAAGCTTTCTTT	CASSFGTEPNTEAFF	TRBD1	TRBV5-1	TRBJ1-1	-
TGTGCCAGCAGGCAGCTACGGACAGGGGGAAATTATCAGCCCCAGCATTTT	CASRQLRTGGNYQPQHF	TRBD1	TRBV28	TRBJ1-5	-
TGTGCCAGCAGCTTCCTTCTAGCGGGAACCCCCTACGAGCAGTACTTC	CASSFLLAGTPYEQYF	TRBD2	TRBV5-8	TRBJ2-7	-
TGTGCCACCAGCGGGGTTCTAGGGGAAAAACTGTTTTTT	CATSGVLGEKLFF	-	TRBV24-1	TRBJ1-4	few
TGCAGCGCGCTTCCCACAGGACGCTACGAGCAGTACTTC	CSALPTGRYEQYF	-	TRBV29-1	TRBJ2-7	many
TGTGCCAGCAGTTACTCGAGTCCTCGGAACACTGAAGCTTTCTTT	CASSYSSPRNTEAFF	-	TRBV6-2/TRBV6-3	TRBJ1-1	-
TGTGCCACGGGGTCGTCGGCGACAGTAGCCGGGGAGCTGTTTTTT	CATGSSATVAGELFF	-	TRBV24-1	TRBJ2-2	-
TGTGCCAGCAGCGCCGACAGGCTCTCTGGAAACACCATATATTTT	CASSADRLSGNTIYF	-	TRBV9	TRBJ1-3	-
TGTGCCAGCAGCTATACGGGACTGCCTAACACCGGGGAGCTGTTTTTT	CASSYTGLPNTGELFF	-	TRBV2	TRBJ2-2	-
TGTGCCATCAGTCGACAGGGGTATCAGCCCCAGCATTTT	CAISRQGYQPQHF	TRBD1	TRBV10-3	TRBJ1-5	-
TGTGCCAGCAGTTTACCCCACCCGGGGGATCAGCCCCAGCATTTT	CASSLPHPGDQPQHF	-	TRBV28	TRBJ1-5	-
TGTGCCAGCAGGGGGGGGGCCTATGTAACTGAAGCTTTCTTT	CASRGGAYVTEAFF	-	TRBV6-5	TRBJ1-1	-
TGTGCCAGTAGTATTTCAGGGGGACAGCGTGGAAACACCATATATTTT	CASSISGGQRGNTIYF	TRBD1	TRBV19	TRBJ1-3	few
TGCGCCAGCAGCGGTCCTAGCGGGAGTCGCACCGGGGAGCTGTTTTTT	CASSGPSGSRTGELFF	TRBD2	TRBV4-3	TRBJ2-2	-
TGTGCCAGCAGTAGACCGTCGGGACAGGGACTGATTAACTATGGCTACACCTTC	CASSRPSGQGLINYGYTF	TRBD1	TRBV6-2/TRBV6-3	TRBJ1-2	-
TGTGCCAGCAAGAGAGGGACTAGCGGGAGCTACGAGCAGTACTTC	CASKRGTSGSYEQYF	TRBD2	TRBV28	TRBJ2-7	-
TGTGCCAGCAGGGGTAGGAGGACGCAAGAGACCCAGTACTTC	CASRGRRTQETQYF	-	TRBV27	TRBJ2-5	-
TGCAGCGTCGCACTGAGGGACAGCAACACTGAAGCTTTCTTT	CSVALRDSNTEAFF	TRBD1	TRBV29-1	TRBJ1-1	few